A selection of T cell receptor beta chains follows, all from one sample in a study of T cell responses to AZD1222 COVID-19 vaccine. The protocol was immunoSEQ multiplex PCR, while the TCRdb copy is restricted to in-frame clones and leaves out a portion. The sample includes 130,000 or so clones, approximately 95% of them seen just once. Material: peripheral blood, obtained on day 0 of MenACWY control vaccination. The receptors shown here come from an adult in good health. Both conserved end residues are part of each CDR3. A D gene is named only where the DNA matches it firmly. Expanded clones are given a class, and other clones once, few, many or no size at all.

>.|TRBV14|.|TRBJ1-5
TGTGCCAGCAGCCGCGATAGCAATCAGCCCCAGCATTTT
CASSRDSNQPQHF
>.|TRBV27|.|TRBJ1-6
TGTGCCAGCAGTACCCGGACGGACTATTCACCCCTCCACTTT
CASSTRTDYSPLHF
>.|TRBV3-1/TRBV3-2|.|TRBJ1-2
TGTGCCAGCAGCCAAGATTTGTTCCGTGGGGGGGACTATGGCTACACCTTC
CASSQDLFRGGDYGYTF
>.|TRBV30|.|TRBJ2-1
TGTGCCTGGAGTGTACACTCCCTTCTTTTTGATGAGCAGTTCTTC
CAWSVHSLLFDEQFF
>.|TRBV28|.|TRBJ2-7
TGTGCCAGCATCGGAGGGGGGGCTTACTACGAGCAGTACTTC
CASIGGGAYYEQYF
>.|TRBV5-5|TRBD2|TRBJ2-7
TGTGCCAGCAGCCAACTTAGCGGGAGCCGCCCCTACGAGCAGTACTTC
CASSQLSGSRPYEQYF
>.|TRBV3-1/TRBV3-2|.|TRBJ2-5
TGTGCCAGCAGCCACCCACCGTCAGGGAGAGAGACCCAGTACTTC
CASSHPPSGRETQYF
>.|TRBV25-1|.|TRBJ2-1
TGTGCCAGCAGTGAAGGAGGGACTCCTTACAATGAGCAGTTCTTC
CASSEGGTPYNEQFF
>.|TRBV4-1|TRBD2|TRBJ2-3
TGCGCCAGCAGCCAAGTGCTCGCTAGCGGGAGGGCCGGATCCACAGATACGCAGTATTTT
CASSQVLASGRAGSTDTQYF
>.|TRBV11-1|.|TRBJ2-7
TGTGCCAGCAGCCGAACACAGGGAAACTACGAGCAGTACTTC
CASSRTQGNYEQYF
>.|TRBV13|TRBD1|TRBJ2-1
TGTGCCAGCAGCCAGGACAGGGGGTCCTACAATGAGCAGTTCTTC
CASSQDRGSYNEQFF
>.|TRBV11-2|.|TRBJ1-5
TGTGCCAGCAGCTTAGGTGCAGGGCGGTTAGGTCAGCCCCAGCATTTT
CASSLGAGRLGQPQHF
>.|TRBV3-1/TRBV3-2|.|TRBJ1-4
TGTGCCAGCAGCCAAGATTGGGTTGGGAATGAAAAACTGTTTTTT
CASSQDWVGNEKLFF
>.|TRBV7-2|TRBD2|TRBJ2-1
TGTGCCAGCAGCTTAAACAACCCACTAGCGGGAGGCCGGGTAGGTGAGCAGTTCTTC
CASSLNNPLAGGRVGEQFF
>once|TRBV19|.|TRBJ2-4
TGTGCCAGTAGTATTAAGGGACCGTCGGGAAACATTCAGTACTTC
CASSIKGPSGNIQYF
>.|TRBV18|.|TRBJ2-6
TGTGCCAGCTCACCTGTCGAAGGAACCATCTCTGGGGCCAACGTCCTGACTTTC
CASSPVEGTISGANVLTF
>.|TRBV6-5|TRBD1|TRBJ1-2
TGTGCCAGCAGGCAGGGACAGGGATATGGCTACACCTTC
CASRQGQGYGYTF
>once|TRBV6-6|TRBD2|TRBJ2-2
TGTGCCAGCAGAACTAGCGCCGGGGAGCTGTTTTTT
CASRTSAGELFF
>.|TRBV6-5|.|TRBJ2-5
TGTGCCAGCAGAACTAATGGGGGAGAGACCCAGTACTTC
CASRTNGGETQYF
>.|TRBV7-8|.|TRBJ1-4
TGTGCCAGCAGCATAAAGGAGGGTGCTAATGAAAAACTGTTTTTT
CASSIKEGANEKLFF
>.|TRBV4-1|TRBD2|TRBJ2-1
TGCGCCAGCAGCCGAGGACTAGCGGACTTGAATGAGCAGTTCTTC
CASSRGLADLNEQFF
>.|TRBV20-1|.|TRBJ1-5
TGCAGTGCTAGTAGCCCCGGGCGTCAGCCCCAGCATTTT
CSASSPGRQPQHF
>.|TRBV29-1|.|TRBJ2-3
TGCAGCGTTTCTAATCAGGGACGGGCGGATACGCAGTATTTT
CSVSNQGRADTQYF
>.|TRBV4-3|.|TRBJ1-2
TGCGCCAGCAGCCAAGATTTGGGCATTTATGGCTACACCTTC
CASSQDLGIYGYTF
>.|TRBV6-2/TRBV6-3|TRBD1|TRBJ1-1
TGTGCCAGCAGCGGGACAGGGCAGGGGAGAGGGCACACTGAAGCTTTCTTT
CASSGTGQGRGHTEAFF
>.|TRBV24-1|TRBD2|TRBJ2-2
TGTGCCATCACGGTACCAGAGACAACGACTAGCGGGAGTTCCGGGGAGCTGTTTTTT
CAITVPETTTSGSSGELFF
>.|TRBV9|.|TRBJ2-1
TGTGCCAGCAGCGTAGGACCGGCGGGGGCCCCCTACAATGAGCAGTTCTTC
CASSVGPAGAPYNEQFF
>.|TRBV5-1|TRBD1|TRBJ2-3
TGCGCCAGCAGCTTGGATTTGGGACAGAACACAGATACGCAGTATTTT
CASSLDLGQNTDTQYF
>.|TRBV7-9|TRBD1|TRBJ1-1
TGTGCCAGCAGCAAGCGTCAGGGGGCAACTGAAGCTTTCTTT
CASSKRQGATEAFF
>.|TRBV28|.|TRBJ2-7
TGTGCCAGCAGTTCAATTACAGCCCCGGGGTCCTACGAGCAGTACTTC
CASSSITAPGSYEQYF
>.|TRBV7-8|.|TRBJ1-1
TGTGCCAGCAGCTCGACTGGGACTGAAGCTTTCTTT
CASSSTGTEAFF
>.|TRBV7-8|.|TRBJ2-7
TGTGCCAGCAGCTTAGTTTTTTCCGGGAAAGGGGGCTACGAGCAGTACTTC
CASSLVFSGKGGYEQYF
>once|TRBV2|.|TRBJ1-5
TGTGCCAGCAGTGAAATGCGGTTTGGTCAGCCCCAGCATTTT
CASSEMRFGQPQHF
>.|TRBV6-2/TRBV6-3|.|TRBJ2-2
TGTGCCAGCAGCCTGGGCATCAGGGTGAACACCGGGGAGCTGTTTTTT
CASSLGIRVNTGELFF
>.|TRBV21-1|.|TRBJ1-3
TGTGCCAGCAGCAAGGAGGACACCATATATTTT
CASSKEDTIYF
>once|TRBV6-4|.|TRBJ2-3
TGTGCCAGCAGTGAAGGCCACGGGACAGATACGCAGTATTTT
CASSEGHGTDTQYF
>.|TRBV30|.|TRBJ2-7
TGTGCCTGGAGCACCGGGACCACCCTTACCTACGAGCAGTACTTC
CAWSTGTTLTYEQYF
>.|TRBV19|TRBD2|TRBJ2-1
TGTGCCAGTAGTATTATCGGGGGACTAGCGGGCCACCGGAAGGGCTCCTACAATGAGCAGTTCTTC
CASSIIGGLAGHRKGSYNEQFF
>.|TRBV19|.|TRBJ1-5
TGTGCCAGTAGGACAAGCCGTAATGGGTACAATCAGCCCCAGCATTTT
CASRTSRNGYNQPQHF
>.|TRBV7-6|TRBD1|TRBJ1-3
TGTGCCAGCAGCCTATTCATGCCACTCAGGGGGCGAGGAAACACCATATATTTT
CASSLFMPLRGRGNTIYF
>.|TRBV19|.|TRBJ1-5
TGTGCCAGTAAGGCCCCAGGCAATCAGCCCCAGCATTTT
CASKAPGNQPQHF
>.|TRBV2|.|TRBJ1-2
TGTGCCAGCAGTGAACGGGGACCCGGCTTTGGCTACACCTTC
CASSERGPGFGYTF
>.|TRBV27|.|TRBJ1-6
TGTGCCAGCAGTCCGCAACCACAGAGCTCCTATAATTCACCCCTCCACTTT
CASSPQPQSSYNSPLHF
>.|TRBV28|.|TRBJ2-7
TGTGCCAGCGAAATTACAGGATACGAGCAGTACTTC
CASEITGYEQYF
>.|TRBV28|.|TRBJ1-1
TGTGCCAGCAGCCGACGGAACACTGAAGCTTTCTTT
CASSRRNTEAFF
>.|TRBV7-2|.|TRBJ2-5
TGTGCCAGCAGCGTCGGGGGCCGGGAGACCCAGTACTTC
CASSVGGRETQYF